This record covers a single TCR beta chain. What it binds is unknown. Primers: 60 Vbeta forward and 13 Jbeta reverse. The data were produced by immunoSEQ multiplex PCR, yet TCRdb's version contains in-frame clones alone and is incomplete. The sample includes roughly 120,000 clones, around 74% of them seen just once. Healthy bone marrow donors made up the donor group. The entry originates in a study of cytomegalovirus exposure and HLA in healthy donors. Notes on the study in general: Reports indicated that the classifier achieved high specificity and sensitivity in diagnosing cytomegalovirus status.

V was trimmed by 5 bases and J by 3 bases, leaving 13 bases between them. Germline V CDR1 and CDR2: SGHVS, FNYEAQ. The CDR3 length is 15 residues. The specimen sequenced was PBMCs. This clonotype was sampled from a man aged 35 to 55 in good health and CMV-seropositive. The chain uses TRBV7-6 and TRBJ2-2; the D is unclear. In DNA form, the CDR3 reads TGTGCCAGCAGCCTAATATGGGCAGACACCGGGGAGCTGTTTTTT. As protein: CASSLIWADTGELFF.